The rows below give T cell receptor beta chains drawn from one sample of a study of T cells in Graves' hyperthyroidism and ophthalmopathy. TCRdb ran MiXCR on the multiplex PCR reads and lists one entry per CDR3 protein. The sample carries about 270,000 distinct CDR3 sequences, 24% recorded once. The specimen was blood. The source is a woman aged 40 to 50 with Graves' ophthalmopathy. Each CDR3 is given with its conserved first and last residue. A D gene is named only where the DNA matches it firmly. Expanded clones get a size class; other rows say once, few or many, or leave the size out.

abundance	v_gene	d_gene	j_gene	CDR3nt	CDR3aa
many	TRBV10-3	TRBD1	TRBJ1-5	TGTGCCATCAGTGCAGGGGGTAACCTACAGCCCCAGCATTTT	CAISAGGNLQPQHF
NA	TRBV11-1	NA	TRBJ1-2	TGTGCCAGCAGCTTAACTGGGGCGCATCCCACCAACTATGGCTACACCTTC	CASSLTGAHPTNYGYTF
many	TRBV2	NA	TRBJ2-4	TGTGCCAGTAAGGGGGGCGGGATAGGGAACATTCAGTACTTC	CASKGGGIGNIQYF
NA	TRBV2	TRBD1	TRBJ2-7	TGTGCCAGCAGCCGGGACAGGGAAAATGAGCAGTACTTC	CASSRDRENEQYF
few	TRBV7-8	NA	TRBJ1-2	TGTGCCAGCAGCCTCGGGATAGGCCTATACTATGGCTACATCTTC	CASSLGIGLYYGYIF
many	TRBV29-1	TRBD1	TRBJ1-2	TGCAGCGTGGCCGGGACAGGGAACTATGGCTACACCTTC	CSVAGTGNYGYTF
many	TRBV13	TRBD1	TRBJ2-7	TGTGCCAGCAGCAACGACCGGACAGGGCCCTACGAGCAGTACTTC	CASSNDRTGPYEQYF
NA	TRBV2	NA	TRBJ1-2	TGTGCCAGCAGTGAGTCAGGCTATGACTATGGCTACACCTTC	CASSESGYDYGYTF
NA	TRBV13	TRBD2	TRBJ2-3	TGTGCCCGCAGCCTAGACCCTGCGGGAGGGATAGACGGTACGCAGTATTTT	CARSLDPAGGIDGTQYF
many	TRBV15	TRBD2	TRBJ2-2	TGTGCCACCAGCAGAGGGGGTAGCGGGAGTAGAACCGGGGAGCTGTTTTTT	CATSRGGSGSRTGELFF
NA	TRBV12-3/TRBV12-4	TRBD1	TRBJ1-1	TGTGCCAGCAGTTTAACGACAGGGGGGATCACTGAAGCTTTCTTT	CASSLTTGGITEAFF
many	TRBV30	TRBD1	TRBJ1-2	TGTGCCTGGGGACAGGGGTCCGACTATGGCTACACCTTC	CAWGQGSDYGYTF
NA	TRBV24-1	NA	TRBJ2-2	TGTGCCACCAGTACCGGACCCGGGGAGCTGTTTTTT	CATSTGPGELFF
many	TRBV30	NA	TRBJ2-7	TGTGCCTGGAGTCTAACGTCGAACGAGCAGTACTTC	CAWSLTSNEQYF
few	TRBV7-2	NA	TRBJ1-2	TGTGCCAGCAGCTTACAACAGGGCTTCGGCTACACCTTC	CASSLQQGFGYTF
many	TRBV19	NA	TRBJ1-5	TGTGCCAGTAGTATAGGACAGACAAATCAGCCCCAGCATTTT	CASSIGQTNQPQHF
many	TRBV6-4	NA	TRBJ2-2	TGTGCCAGCAGTTCCCGCCCTGGTTGGGAGCTGTTTTTT	CASSSRPGWELFF
NA	TRBV12-3/TRBV12-4	TRBD1	TRBJ1-5	TGTGCCAGCACTTTATCGACAGGGGTGGGTCAGCCCCAGCATTTT	CASTLSTGVGQPQHF
few	TRBV20-1	TRBD2	TRBJ2-7	TGCAGTGCTAGAGATCCCCTAGCGGGAAAGGTCGTATACGAGCAGTACTTC	CSARDPLAGKVVYEQYF
many	TRBV15	NA	TRBJ1-2	TGTGCCACCAGCAGAGGATCGGGTACTGGCTACACCTTC	CATSRGSGTGYTF